The entry that follows covers one TCR beta chain sequence. Data came from immunoSEQ multiplex PCR; TCRdb stores just in-frame clones and leaves some out. Altogether a few hundred thousand clones are present, just under 90% being singletons, with the ten largest covering less than 1.5%. This CDR3 has 12 residues. CDR1 is SNHLY, CDR2 FYNNEI, per germline. Trimming shortened V by 2 bases and J by 11 bases, and 7 bases separated the two germline ends. This specimen belongs to a study of blood T cell repertoires in COVID-19. The chain uses TRBV2 and TRBJ1-6; no definite D call. Source material: PBMCs or T cells enriched from blood (not recorded which). This sequence was found in a man aged 25 to 40 who had recovered from COVID-19. CDR3 nucleotide sequence: TGTGCCAGCAGTGAAATAGAGACACCCCTCCACTTT. This translates into CASSEIETPLHF.